A selection of T cell receptor beta chains follows, all from one sample in a study of T cells in narcolepsy. Sequencing used immunoSEQ multiplex PCR; TCRdb keeps in-frame clones, though not all of them. This sample yields 30,000 to 35,000 clones, of which more than 70% are seen a single time; 1% to 1.2% belongs to the top ten. The sample comprised memory (CD45RA-) CD4+ T cells from blood. The receptors originated from a human donor in good health. Each CDR3 is given with its conserved first and last residue. Fields, in order: V gene, clone size, D gene, J gene, CDR3 DNA, CDR3 protein. D genes are given only for firm matches. The size field is filled for only some rows; it gives once, few, many or a size class.

v_call: TRBV6-5; clone_size: .; d_call: TRBD1; j_call: TRBJ1-2; cdr3_nt: TGTGCCAGCAGCCCTGGAGACAGGGTCTACGGCTACACCTTC; cdr3_aa: CASSPGDRVYGYTF
v_call: TRBV4-1; clone_size: .; d_call: TRBD2; j_call: TRBJ2-2; cdr3_nt: TGCGCCAGCAGCCCCCCCAGAGGGACTAAAAACACCGGGGAGCTGTTTTTT; cdr3_aa: CASSPPRGTKNTGELFF
v_call: TRBV7-2; clone_size: .; d_call: .; j_call: TRBJ2-1; cdr3_nt: TGTGCCAGCAGCTGGGAAGGCAACTACAATGAGCAGTTCTTC; cdr3_aa: CASSWEGNYNEQFF
v_call: TRBV5-5; clone_size: .; d_call: .; j_call: TRBJ2-7; cdr3_nt: TGTGCCAGCAGCGCCCTGGGGGACGAGCAGTACTTC; cdr3_aa: CASSALGDEQYF
v_call: TRBV19; clone_size: .; d_call: .; j_call: TRBJ1-5; cdr3_nt: TGTGCCAGTAGTATGAACCAAAATCAGCCCCAGCATTTT; cdr3_aa: CASSMNQNQPQHF
v_call: TRBV10-3; clone_size: .; d_call: TRBD2; j_call: TRBJ2-2; cdr3_nt: TGTGCCATCACCCCAGGGACGGGGGGGTCCGGGGAGCTGTTTTTT; cdr3_aa: CAITPGTGGSGELFF
v_call: TRBV6-1; clone_size: .; d_call: .; j_call: TRBJ1-4; cdr3_nt: TGTGCCAGCAGTGAAAGAACAACAACTAATGAAAAACTGTTTTTT; cdr3_aa: CASSERTTTNEKLFF
v_call: TRBV2; clone_size: .; d_call: TRBD2; j_call: TRBJ2-5; cdr3_nt: TGTGCCGAGGGACTAGCGCAAGAGACCCAGTACTTC; cdr3_aa: CAEGLAQETQYF
v_call: TRBV28; clone_size: .; d_call: TRBD1; j_call: TRBJ2-7; cdr3_nt: TGTGCCAGCAGTTCCCCAGGGACAGCCTACGAGCAGTACTTC; cdr3_aa: CASSSPGTAYEQYF
v_call: TRBV19; clone_size: .; d_call: TRBD1; j_call: TRBJ1-5; cdr3_nt: TGTGCCAGTAGTCAAAGACAGGGCCGGGGAGGTCAGCCCCAGCATTTT; cdr3_aa: CASSQRQGRGGQPQHF
v_call: TRBV20-1; clone_size: .; d_call: .; j_call: TRBJ2-5; cdr3_nt: TGCAGTGCCCGTATCTGGACCCAGTACTTC; cdr3_aa: CSARIWTQYF
v_call: TRBV10-1; clone_size: .; d_call: .; j_call: TRBJ2-7; cdr3_nt: TGCGCCAGCAGGTGGTGGGAATCAGGGGTTCGCTACGAGCAGTACTTC; cdr3_aa: CASRWWESGVRYEQYF
v_call: TRBV9; clone_size: .; d_call: TRBD2; j_call: TRBJ2-5; cdr3_nt: TGTGCCAGCAGCCCAACTAGCGGGGGGGCTCGGGGAGAGACCCAGTACTTC; cdr3_aa: CASSPTSGGARGETQYF
v_call: TRBV5-1; clone_size: few; d_call: TRBD1; j_call: TRBJ2-3; cdr3_nt: TGCGCCAGCAGCTTAGGGACAGGGGAGACAGATACGCAGTATTTT; cdr3_aa: CASSLGTGETDTQYF
v_call: TRBV7-2; clone_size: .; d_call: .; j_call: TRBJ1-1; cdr3_nt: TGTGCCAGCAGCCCCCCGGGGACTGAAGCTTTCTTT; cdr3_aa: CASSPPGTEAFF
v_call: TRBV7-8; clone_size: .; d_call: TRBD1; j_call: TRBJ1-5; cdr3_nt: TGTGCCAGCAGCCCCGGACAGGGAATGACTCAGCCCCAGCATTTT; cdr3_aa: CASSPGQGMTQPQHF
v_call: TRBV28; clone_size: once; d_call: .; j_call: TRBJ1-1; cdr3_nt: TGTGCCAGCAGTCCCCCCCAGAGAAGGAACACTGAAGCTTTCTTT; cdr3_aa: CASSPPQRRNTEAFF
v_call: TRBV21-1; clone_size: .; d_call: .; j_call: TRBJ1-5; cdr3_nt: TGTGCCACACCTCCACAGGGGGCGAGACTGTATAGCAATCAGCCCCAGCATTTT; cdr3_aa: CATPPQGARLYSNQPQHF
v_call: TRBV11-3; clone_size: .; d_call: TRBD2; j_call: TRBJ2-1; cdr3_nt: TGTGCCAGCAGCTTAGGAGGGACTAGCGGGAAACTGTTCTTC; cdr3_aa: CASSLGGTSGKLFF
v_call: TRBV5-4; clone_size: .; d_call: .; j_call: TRBJ2-3; cdr3_nt: TGTGCCAGCAGCGCCGCGTCTCGAAGGCCCCGCCCAGATACGCAGTATTTT; cdr3_aa: CASSAASRRPRPDTQYF
v_call: TRBV9; clone_size: once; d_call: TRBD2; j_call: TRBJ2-7; cdr3_nt: TGTGCCAGCAGCAAGGGACTAGCGGGAGATTCCTACGAGCAGTACTTC; cdr3_aa: CASSKGLAGDSYEQYF
v_call: TRBV6-6; clone_size: .; d_call: .; j_call: TRBJ1-1; cdr3_nt: TGTGCCAGTGGTGGAGCGGCAGCCCTTGAAGCTTCCTTT; cdr3_aa: CASGGAAALEASF
v_call: TRBV5-1; clone_size: few; d_call: .; j_call: TRBJ1-3; cdr3_nt: TGCGCCAGCAGCTTGGGGGACGCCTCCTCTGGAAACACCATATATTTT; cdr3_aa: CASSLGDASSGNTIYF
v_call: TRBV6-5; clone_size: once; d_call: .; j_call: TRBJ2-1; cdr3_nt: TGTGCCAGCAGTTACTCCTACAATGAGCAGTTCTTC; cdr3_aa: CASSYSYNEQFF
v_call: TRBV6-1; clone_size: .; d_call: .; j_call: TRBJ1-5; cdr3_nt: TGTGCCAGCAGTCCTGGGGGACATGGACAGCCCCAGCATTTT; cdr3_aa: CASSPGGHGQPQHF
v_call: TRBV2; clone_size: .; d_call: .; j_call: TRBJ2-1; cdr3_nt: TGTGCCAGCAGTGGCCGGGGTGAGCAGTTCTTC; cdr3_aa: CASSGRGEQFF
v_call: TRBV7-2; clone_size: .; d_call: TRBD2; j_call: TRBJ2-7; cdr3_nt: TGTGCCAGCAGCTTAGCGGGAGGGCGTTACGAGCAGTACTTC; cdr3_aa: CASSLAGGRYEQYF
v_call: TRBV6-6; clone_size: few; d_call: .; j_call: TRBJ1-5; cdr3_nt: TGTGCCAGCAGGGGGGTTGGCGCCGGGCAGCCCCAGCATTTT; cdr3_aa: CASRGVGAGQPQHF
v_call: TRBV14; clone_size: once; d_call: TRBD2; j_call: TRBJ2-2; cdr3_nt: TGTGCCAGCAGCCAAAATCCCGGGACTAGACGCACCGGGGAGCTGTTTTTT; cdr3_aa: CASSQNPGTRRTGELFF
v_call: TRBV6-5; clone_size: medium-sized; d_call: TRBD2; j_call: TRBJ2-5; cdr3_nt: TGTGCCAGCAGTTACCGGGGGGTACACCAAGAGACCCAGTACTTC; cdr3_aa: CASSYRGVHQETQYF
v_call: TRBV7-2; clone_size: .; d_call: .; j_call: TRBJ2-3; cdr3_nt: TGTGCCAGCAGCCCATTCACAGATACGCAGTATTTT; cdr3_aa: CASSPFTDTQYF
v_call: TRBV11-2; clone_size: .; d_call: TRBD2; j_call: TRBJ2-6; cdr3_nt: TGTGCCAGCAGTTCGAGCGGGAACGGGGTCCTGACTTTC; cdr3_aa: CASSSSGNGVLTF
v_call: TRBV5-1; clone_size: .; d_call: .; j_call: TRBJ1-3; cdr3_nt: TGCGCCAGCCGGGAGGCGGCCTCTGGAAACACCATATATTTT; cdr3_aa: CASREAASGNTIYF